This is a list of T cell receptor beta chains from one sample in a study of regulatory T cells in long-lasting Graves disease. TCRdb called the multiplex PCR reads again in MiXCR, with one record for every CDR3 protein. The sample carries around 500,000 distinct CDR3 sequences, 20% recorded once. The sample was peripheral blood mononuclear cells (PBMCs), taken when the disease was refractory, from a patient treated with antithyroid drugs. All receptors derive from a female donor with Graves disease. CDR3s include the opening cysteine and the closing phenylalanine or tryptophan. Fields, in order: V gene, J gene, clone size, D gene, CDR3 DNA, CDR3 protein. D genes are given only for firm matches. The listing skips clone size in some rows; elsewhere it reads once, few, many or a size class.

v_gene: TRBV6-1
j_gene: TRBJ1-3
abundance: few
d_gene: -
CDR3nt: TGTGCCAGCAGTGAAAGGAGGGGTAGAAACACCATATATTTT
CDR3aa: CASSERRGRNTIYF

v_gene: TRBV18
j_gene: TRBJ2-7
abundance: few
d_gene: TRBD1
CDR3nt: TGTGCCAGCTCACCACCGGGACAGGGGTTATTGTACGAGCAGTACTTC
CDR3aa: CASSPPGQGLLYEQYF

v_gene: TRBV7-9
j_gene: TRBJ2-7
abundance: many
d_gene: TRBD1
CDR3nt: TGTGCCAGCAGCTCGCGACAGGGGGTGTACGAGCAGTACTTC
CDR3aa: CASSSRQGVYEQYF

v_gene: TRBV9
j_gene: TRBJ2-5
abundance: few
d_gene: TRBD1
CDR3nt: TGTGCCAGCAGCGCGCCCCGGGACAGGGTGGAGACCCAGTACTTC
CDR3aa: CASSAPRDRVETQYF

v_gene: TRBV5-6
j_gene: TRBJ2-2
abundance: few
d_gene: -
CDR3nt: TGTGCCAGCAGCTTATTACGACTCGGGGAGCTGTTTTTT
CDR3aa: CASSLLRLGELFF

v_gene: TRBV5-1
j_gene: TRBJ1-1
abundance: -
d_gene: -
CDR3nt: TGCGCCAGCAGCTTGGCCAATTTGTTCGAAGGGGCTTTCTTT
CDR3aa: CASSLANLFEGAFF

v_gene: TRBV30
j_gene: TRBJ1-5
abundance: -
d_gene: -
CDR3nt: TGTGCCTGGAGTGTATTACAAGGGAATCAGCTCCAGCATTTT
CDR3aa: CAWSVLQGNQLQHF

v_gene: TRBV19
j_gene: TRBJ1-1
abundance: -
d_gene: -
CDR3nt: TGTGCCAGTAGGCCTTTTGGGAACACTGAAGCTTTCTTT
CDR3aa: CASRPFGNTEAFF

v_gene: TRBV6-1
j_gene: TRBJ2-7
abundance: many
d_gene: TRBD2
CDR3nt: TGTGCCAGCACCGGGGGGTCCTACGAGCAGTACTTC
CDR3aa: CASTGGSYEQYF

v_gene: TRBV2
j_gene: TRBJ2-1
abundance: few
d_gene: -
CDR3nt: TGTGCCAGCAGTGAGCGGGAATACAATGAGCAGTTCTTC
CDR3aa: CASSEREYNEQFF

v_gene: TRBV5-1
j_gene: TRBJ2-6
abundance: -
d_gene: -
CDR3nt: TGCGCCAGCAGCCTTACACTTGCGGCCAACGTCCTGACTTTC
CDR3aa: CASSLTLAANVLTF

v_gene: TRBV27
j_gene: TRBJ2-2
abundance: many
d_gene: -
CDR3nt: TGTGCCAGCAGTTTAAGGCTGCTGAACACCGGGGAGCTGTTTTTT
CDR3aa: CASSLRLLNTGELFF

v_gene: TRBV6-1
j_gene: TRBJ2-1
abundance: -
d_gene: TRBD2
CDR3nt: TGTGCCAGCAAGACTAGCGGGAGGGGCAATGAGCAGTTCTTC
CDR3aa: CASKTSGRGNEQFF

v_gene: TRBV5-4
j_gene: TRBJ1-2
abundance: few
d_gene: TRBD1
CDR3nt: TGTGCCAGCACCAGACAGGGTTTTTCCTATGGCTACACCTTC
CDR3aa: CASTRQGFSYGYTF

v_gene: TRBV5-1
j_gene: TRBJ1-1
abundance: few
d_gene: TRBD1
CDR3nt: TGCGCCAGCAGCCCCAGACAGGGGGTGGAGGCTTTCTTT
CDR3aa: CASSPRQGVEAFF

v_gene: TRBV5-6
j_gene: TRBJ1-1
abundance: -
d_gene: -
CDR3nt: TGTGCCAGCAGCTCATTCACAGGGAGTCCTGAAGCTCTCTTT
CDR3aa: CASSSFTGSPEALF

v_gene: TRBV30
j_gene: TRBJ2-7
abundance: many
d_gene: -
CDR3nt: TGTGCCCGGCGCGACCCTCTCATTTCCTACGAGCAGTACTTC
CDR3aa: CARRDPLISYEQYF

v_gene: TRBV30
j_gene: TRBJ1-2
abundance: few
d_gene: -
CDR3nt: TGTGCCTGGTACCTAGAAGACGGAGATGGCTACACCTTC
CDR3aa: CAWYLEDGDGYTF

v_gene: TRBV27
j_gene: TRBJ2-6
abundance: many
d_gene: -
CDR3nt: TGTGCCAGCAGTTCCGCCGGGTCCAACGTCCTGACTTTC
CDR3aa: CASSSAGSNVLTF

v_gene: TRBV12-3/TRBV12-4
j_gene: TRBJ2-7
abundance: many
d_gene: -
CDR3nt: TGTGCCAGCAGAGAAGACGTAGGGGGATTCTACGAGCAGTACTTC
CDR3aa: CASREDVGGFYEQYF

v_gene: TRBV10-3
j_gene: TRBJ2-2
abundance: -
d_gene: -
CDR3nt: TGTGCCAGCAGCCTTGGGGACCTTACCGGGGAGCTGTTTTTT
CDR3aa: CASSLGDLTGELFF

v_gene: TRBV27
j_gene: TRBJ2-1
abundance: few
d_gene: -
CDR3nt: TGTGCCAGCAGTTTATTTTCTAGCAGACGAAACAATGAGCAGTTCTTC
CDR3aa: CASSLFSSRRNNEQFF

v_gene: TRBV10-3
j_gene: TRBJ2-2
abundance: many
d_gene: -
CDR3nt: TGTGCCATCAATCCCGGGAAATCCCCTGACACCGGGGAGCTGTTTTTT
CDR3aa: CAINPGKSPDTGELFF

v_gene: TRBV6-6
j_gene: TRBJ1-5
abundance: many
d_gene: -
CDR3nt: TGTGCCAGCAGTTACTCGGGGGACAATCAGCCCCAGCATTTT
CDR3aa: CASSYSGDNQPQHF

v_gene: TRBV6-2/TRBV6-3
j_gene: TRBJ2-6
abundance: many
d_gene: -
CDR3nt: TGTGCCAGCAGTTACAACCCTGGGGCCAACGTCCTGACTTTC
CDR3aa: CASSYNPGANVLTF

v_gene: TRBV7-9
j_gene: TRBJ1-2
abundance: few
d_gene: -
CDR3nt: TGTGCCATCGCGACACTCAACTATGGCTACACCTTC
CDR3aa: CAIATLNYGYTF

v_gene: TRBV5-1
j_gene: TRBJ2-1
abundance: -
d_gene: TRBD2
CDR3nt: TGCGCCAGCAGCGCCGGACTAGCGGTAAACAATGAGCAGTTCTTC
CDR3aa: CASSAGLAVNNEQFF

v_gene: TRBV3-1
j_gene: TRBJ2-7
abundance: many
d_gene: -
CDR3nt: TGTGCCAGCAGCCTGCCTTTTGGGGAGCAGTACTTC
CDR3aa: CASSLPFGEQYF

v_gene: TRBV18
j_gene: TRBJ1-3
abundance: -
d_gene: -
CDR3nt: TGTGCCAGCTCACCACTCGGCAGGACAGCTAACTCTGGAAACACCATATATTTT
CDR3aa: CASSPLGRTANSGNTIYF

v_gene: TRBV12-3/TRBV12-4
j_gene: TRBJ2-2
abundance: -
d_gene: -
CDR3nt: TGTGCCAGCCGGGCAGGGGCGACACTGAGCACCGGGGAGCTGTTTTTT
CDR3aa: CASRAGATLSTGELFF

v_gene: TRBV19
j_gene: TRBJ2-4
abundance: -
d_gene: -
CDR3nt: TGTGCCAGTACTTCGCCAGGGGAGTACATTCAGTACTTC
CDR3aa: CASTSPGEYIQYF

v_gene: TRBV4-1
j_gene: TRBJ2-6
abundance: few
d_gene: TRBD1
CDR3nt: TGCGCCAGCAGCCAAGAATGGACAGGGGTCGTCTCTGGGGCCAACGTCCTGACTTTC
CDR3aa: CASSQEWTGVVSGANVLTF

v_gene: TRBV28
j_gene: TRBJ1-6
abundance: many
d_gene: TRBD1
CDR3nt: TGTGCCAGCAGTGAAATCACCGGGACAGGGTCCACTAAATTTCATAATTCACCCCTCCACTTT
CDR3aa: CASSEITGTGSTKFHNSPLHF

v_gene: TRBV7-3
j_gene: TRBJ2-2
abundance: few
d_gene: -
CDR3nt: TGTGCCAGCAGCTTAAGGGTGGGAATGAACACCGGGGAGCTGTTTTTT
CDR3aa: CASSLRVGMNTGELFF

v_gene: TRBV4-2
j_gene: TRBJ2-7
abundance: -
d_gene: TRBD2
CDR3nt: TGTGCCAGCAGCCAGGGGACTAGCGGGACCTACGAGCAGTACTTC
CDR3aa: CASSQGTSGTYEQYF

v_gene: TRBV28
j_gene: TRBJ2-4
abundance: many
d_gene: -
CDR3nt: TGTGCCAGCAGTTTTCGGGGCCCTCAGTACTTC
CDR3aa: CASSFRGPQYF

v_gene: TRBV3-1
j_gene: TRBJ2-1
abundance: -
d_gene: -
CDR3nt: TGTGCCAGCAGCCAAGATCTGGGCGGTCCCTCCTACAATGAGCAGTTCTTC
CDR3aa: CASSQDLGGPSYNEQFF

v_gene: TRBV27
j_gene: TRBJ2-5
abundance: -
d_gene: TRBD2
CDR3nt: TGTGCCAGCAGTTTTCGCCCTGGACTAGCAAGTGGGCAGACCCAGTACTTC
CDR3aa: CASSFRPGLASGQTQYF

v_gene: TRBV9
j_gene: TRBJ2-7
abundance: many
d_gene: -
CDR3nt: TGTGCCAGCAGCGTAGCTACGACAGAAACCTACGAGCAGTACTTC
CDR3aa: CASSVATTETYEQYF

v_gene: TRBV5-1
j_gene: TRBJ1-2
abundance: few
d_gene: TRBD1
CDR3nt: TGCGCCAGCAGCTTCGGGGGACAGGGGATCTATGGCTACACCTTC
CDR3aa: CASSFGGQGIYGYTF

v_gene: TRBV5-6
j_gene: TRBJ2-2
abundance: few
d_gene: TRBD1
CDR3nt: TGTGCCAGCAGTAAGGGACAGGATGACTACACCGGGGAGCTGTTTTTT
CDR3aa: CASSKGQDDYTGELFF

v_gene: TRBV7-9
j_gene: TRBJ2-2
abundance: few
d_gene: -
CDR3nt: TGTGCCAGCAGCCTGGGACTTTCGAACACCGGGGAGCTGTTTTTT
CDR3aa: CASSLGLSNTGELFF

v_gene: TRBV3-1
j_gene: TRBJ2-3
abundance: -
d_gene: TRBD2
CDR3nt: TGTGCCAGCAGCCGCGGACTAGCGGGAGGGCCCCTCGCAGATACGCAGTATTTT
CDR3aa: CASSRGLAGGPLADTQYF

v_gene: TRBV5-4
j_gene: TRBJ2-6
abundance: -
d_gene: -
CDR3nt: TGTGCCAGCAGCTTGGGAGTGGCGGGGCTTGGTGGGGCCAACGTCCTGACTTTC
CDR3aa: CASSLGVAGLGGANVLTF

v_gene: TRBV30
j_gene: TRBJ2-7
abundance: -
d_gene: -
CDR3nt: TGTGCCTGGAGTGTACCCCCCAGATCCTACGAGCAGTACTTC
CDR3aa: CAWSVPPRSYEQYF

v_gene: TRBV20-1
j_gene: TRBJ2-7
abundance: many
d_gene: -
CDR3nt: TGCAGTGCTACAGGTGGTGGCTTCTACGAGCAGTACTTC
CDR3aa: CSATGGGFYEQYF

v_gene: TRBV6-1
j_gene: TRBJ2-7
abundance: many
d_gene: TRBD2
CDR3nt: TGTGCCAGCAAGAGCGGGAGAAGCTACGAGCAGTACTTC
CDR3aa: CASKSGRSYEQYF

v_gene: TRBV28
j_gene: TRBJ1-4
abundance: many
d_gene: TRBD1
CDR3nt: TGTGCCAGCAGGGGGACAGGAGGTGAAAAACTGTTTTTT
CDR3aa: CASRGTGGEKLFF

v_gene: TRBV7-8
j_gene: TRBJ1-1
abundance: -
d_gene: -
CDR3nt: TGTGCCAGCAGCTTATTGGGTTTTTGGTTAAAGAACACTGAAGCTTTCTTT
CDR3aa: CASSLLGFWLKNTEAFF

v_gene: TRBV25-1
j_gene: TRBJ2-7
abundance: -
d_gene: TRBD1
CDR3nt: TGTGCCAGCAGTTGGACAGGGGATAACAGCGAGCAGTACTTC
CDR3aa: CASSWTGDNSEQYF

v_gene: TRBV12-3/TRBV12-4
j_gene: TRBJ1-5
abundance: many
d_gene: -
CDR3nt: TGTGCCAGCAGTTCCGCAGGGGCCTATCAGCCCCAGCATTTT
CDR3aa: CASSSAGAYQPQHF

v_gene: TRBV5-1
j_gene: TRBJ1-1
abundance: -
d_gene: -
CDR3nt: TGCGCCAGCAGCGTGGGTAATGGGGGTTTGAACACTGAAGCTTTCTTT
CDR3aa: CASSVGNGGLNTEAFF

v_gene: TRBV20-1
j_gene: TRBJ2-2
abundance: -
d_gene: TRBD2
CDR3nt: TGCAGTGCTAGAGGTTCGACTAGCGGGAGTTGGGACACCGGGGAGCTGTTTTTT
CDR3aa: CSARGSTSGSWDTGELFF

v_gene: TRBV6-1
j_gene: TRBJ2-7
abundance: few
d_gene: -
CDR3nt: TGTGCCAGCAGCGCCAAGTCGCGAGTTTGGGTGAGGAGGGAGCAGTACTTC
CDR3aa: CASSAKSRVWVRREQYF

v_gene: TRBV6-2/TRBV6-3
j_gene: TRBJ2-7
abundance: few
d_gene: -
CDR3nt: TGTGCCAGCAGTTCCGGACAGATACCTTCCTACGAGCAGTACTTC
CDR3aa: CASSSGQIPSYEQYF

v_gene: TRBV12-3/TRBV12-4
j_gene: TRBJ2-3
abundance: -
d_gene: TRBD2
CDR3nt: TGTGCCAGCAGTCTCCTACTAAGCGGGAGTTGGACAGATACGCAGTATTTT
CDR3aa: CASSLLLSGSWTDTQYF

v_gene: TRBV19
j_gene: TRBJ2-1
abundance: -
d_gene: -
CDR3nt: TGTGCCAGTAGTCCTGGACTGGTTAATGAGCAGTTCTTC
CDR3aa: CASSPGLVNEQFF

v_gene: TRBV3-1
j_gene: TRBJ2-7
abundance: few
d_gene: -
CDR3nt: TGTGCCAGCAGCCCTTTACTAGATTCCGAGCAGTACTTC
CDR3aa: CASSPLLDSEQYF

v_gene: TRBV5-1
j_gene: TRBJ2-7
abundance: few
d_gene: TRBD1
CDR3nt: TGCGCCAGCAGCTCTGGGACAGAGAGTTACGAGCAGTACTTC
CDR3aa: CASSSGTESYEQYF

v_gene: TRBV6-5
j_gene: TRBJ2-2
abundance: -
d_gene: -
CDR3nt: TGTGCCAGCAGTTCTCCAGGTTCGGTCACCGGGGAGCTGTTTTTT
CDR3aa: CASSSPGSVTGELFF